This TCR beta chain was recovered during a study of spatial heterogeneity in lung cancer. Overall study context: Beta-chain sequences consistently outnumbered alpha-chain sequences in detection. Study findings and constraints: Circulating ubiquitous expanded tumor TCRs were observed more frequently at resection than at follow-up.

TCRdb reprocessed the 5' RACE reads via MiXCR and lists one record per CDR3 protein. Altogether about 120,000 distinct CDR3 sequences are present, roughly an eighth being singletons, with the ten largest covering 16%. V shed 6 bases, J shed 7 bases, and the junction held 13 bases outside the gene matches. Germline V CDR1 and CDR2: MDHEN, SYDVKM. The CDR3 sequence is 16 residues long. The time point is: blood at routine non-recurrence follow-up after resection. Tumor, nontumor lung or frozen PBMC supplied whole RNA, sequenced without sorting. This clonotype was seen repeatedly, ten times or more. Its specificity is unknown.

The chain combines TRBV28 with TRBJ2-3, with TRBD2 identical over 10 bases. The sample in question was PBMCs, obtained at follow-up. This TCR was recovered from a male donor with early-stage non-small cell lung cancer. The CDR3 DNA follows: TGTGCCAGCAGCCTCCAGCGGGGGGGCCTTTCAAATACGCAGTATTTT. Its protein product is CASSLQRGGLSNTQYF.